One T cell receptor beta chain is described in this entry. The V and J ends lost 3 bases and 6 bases respectively, with 11 bases between them. Germline V gene data show CDR1 as SGDLS and CDR2 as YYNGEE. This CDR3 region has 13 residues. TCRdb keeps only in-frame clones here, not all; method: immunoSEQ multiplex PCR. Of 77,000 or so clones listed, about 94% were seen once; the top ten hold less than 0.75%. This sample was included in a study of T cell changes during pregnancy in multiple sclerosis. Source: peripheral blood, taken in the second trimester of pregnancy. J is TRBJ2-3 and V is TRBV9; TRBD1 is a possible D gene (6 bases). The sequence came from a female donor in good health, enrolled as a control in a pregnancy study. The CDR3 region has the DNA TGTGCCAGCAGCGAACAGGGTTACGATACGCAGTATTTT. Translation gives CASSEQGYDTQYF.